The 5 T cell receptor beta chains below all came from one sample that was sequenced in a study of cytomegalovirus exposure and HLA in healthy donors. PCR amplification relied on 60 Vbeta primers (plus 13 Jbeta primers). Only in-frame clones appear in the TCRdb table, and some are missing; sequencing was by immunoSEQ multiplex PCR. The table lists 130,000 to 150,000 clones, around 77% of them singletons, with about 5.3% in the top ten. The sample comprised PBMCs. Receptors originate from a woman in her fifties or sixties in good health and CMV-seronegative.

This clone showed up just once. The gene calls are TRBV30 and TRBJ2-1; 9 bases are a match to TRBD2. J was trimmed by 4 bases and V by 8 bases; bases with no gene match: 9. The CDR3 runs to 14 residues. The germline V gene has CDR1 GTSNPN and CDR2 SVGIG (reference sequence). CDR3 DNA sequence: TGTGCCGGTTTAGCGGGGGCCTCTTACAATGAGCAGTTCTTC. Translation gives CAGLAGASYNEQFF.

In this sample, this clone turned up a few times. The CDR3, as DNA: TGCGCCAGCAGCTTGGCGACAGGCACCTACGAGCAGTACTTC. Protein sequence: CASSLATGTYEQYF. The J gene is TRBJ2-7, the V gene TRBV5-1; tentative D call: TRBD1 (6 bases). The germline CDR1 and CDR2 sequences are SGHRS and YFSETQ. The CDR3 contains 14 residues. V lost 0 bases and J lost 2, with 9 bases in between.

The genes are TRBV5-1 and TRBJ2-7, with D possibly being TRBD1 (6 bases). The CDR3 contains 15 residues. CDR1 and CDR2 from the germline V gene are SGHRS and YFSETQ. The ends were cut back, 0 bases at V and 3 bases at J, with 13 bases in the middle. CDR3 sequence: CASSLGGQGYYEQYF. CDR3 DNA: TGCGCCAGCAGCTTGGGAGGTCAGGGGTACTACGAGCAGTACTTC.

This chain joins TRBV6-5 and TRBJ1-1; D not resolved. V was shortened by 2 bases and J by 4 bases, with 11 bases between the two germline ends. CDR3 length equals 14 residues. Germline V CDR1 and CDR2: MNHEY, SVGAGI. Written as DNA, the CDR3 is TGTGCCAGCAGTTACGGCATCCGCAGCACTGAAGCTTTCTTT. Its protein product is CASSYGIRSTEAFF.

This clone was found a few times. This chain uses TRBV4-1 with TRBJ2-5, with TRBD1 matching 9 bases. This CDR3 region has 15 residues. CDR1 MGHRA and CDR2 YSYEKL come from the germline V gene. V gave up 6 bases and J gave up 3 bases; unmatched junction bases: 8. CDR3 bases: TGCGCCAGCAGTTTACTAGGGACAGGGAAAGAGACCCAGTACTTC. It specifies CASSLLGTGKETQYF.